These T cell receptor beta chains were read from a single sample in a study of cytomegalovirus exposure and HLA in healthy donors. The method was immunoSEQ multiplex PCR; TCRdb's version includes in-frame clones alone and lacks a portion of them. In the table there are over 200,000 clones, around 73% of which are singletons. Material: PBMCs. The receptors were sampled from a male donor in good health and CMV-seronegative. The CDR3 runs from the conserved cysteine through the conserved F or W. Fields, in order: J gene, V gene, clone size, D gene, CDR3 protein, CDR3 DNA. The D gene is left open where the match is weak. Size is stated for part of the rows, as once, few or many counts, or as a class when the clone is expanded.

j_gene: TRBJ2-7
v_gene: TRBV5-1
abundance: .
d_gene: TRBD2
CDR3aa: CASRASGAYEQYF
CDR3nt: TGCGCCAGCAGGGCTAGCGGAGCCTACGAGCAGTACTTC

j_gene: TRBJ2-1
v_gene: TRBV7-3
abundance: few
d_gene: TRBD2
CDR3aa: CASSSLAGGLSEQFF
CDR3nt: TGTGCCAGCAGCTCCTTAGCGGGAGGGCTTAGTGAGCAGTTCTTC

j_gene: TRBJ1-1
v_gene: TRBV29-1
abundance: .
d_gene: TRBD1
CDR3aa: CSGGTGGNTEAFF
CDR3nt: TGCAGCGGAGGGACAGGAGGGAACACTGAAGCTTTCTTT

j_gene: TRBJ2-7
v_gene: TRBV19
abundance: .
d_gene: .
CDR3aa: CASSMGGGEQYF
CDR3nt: TGTGCCAGTAGTATGGGAGGGGGCGAGCAGTACTTC

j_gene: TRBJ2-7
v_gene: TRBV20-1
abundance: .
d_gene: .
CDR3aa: CSASRSYEQYF
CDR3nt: TGCAGTGCTAGCCGCTCCTACGAGCAGTACTTC

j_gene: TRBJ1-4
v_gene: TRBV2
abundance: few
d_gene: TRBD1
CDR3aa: CASLGEQGGEKLFF
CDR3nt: TGTGCCAGCCTCGGTGAACAGGGGGGTGAAAAACTGTTTTTT

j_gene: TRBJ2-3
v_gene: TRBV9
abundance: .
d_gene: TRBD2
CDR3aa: CASSVGGLAGGTDTQYF
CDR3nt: TGTGCCAGCAGCGTAGGCGGACTAGCGGGAGGAACAGATACGCAGTATTTT

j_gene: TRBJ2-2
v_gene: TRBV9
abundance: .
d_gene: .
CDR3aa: CASSATRLSTGELFF
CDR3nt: TGTGCCAGCAGCGCGACTCGACTATCCACCGGGGAGCTGTTTTTT

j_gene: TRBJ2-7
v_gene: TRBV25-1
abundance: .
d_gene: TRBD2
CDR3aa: CASSDSIAGSGRVQYF
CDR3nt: TGTGCCAGCAGTGATTCAATAGCGGGGTCTGGTCGGGTGCAGTACTTC

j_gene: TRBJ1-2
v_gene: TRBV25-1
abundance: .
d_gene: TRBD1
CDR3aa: CASRGQLGNYGYTF
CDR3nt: TGTGCCAGCAGGGGACAGTTGGGCAACTATGGCTACACCTTC

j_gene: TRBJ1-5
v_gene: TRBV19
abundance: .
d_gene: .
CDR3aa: CASSIGVFQPQHF
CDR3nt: TGTGCCAGTAGTATAGGAGTTTTTCAGCCCCAGCATTTT

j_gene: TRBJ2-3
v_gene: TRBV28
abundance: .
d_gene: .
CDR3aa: CASSPTGFTDTQYF
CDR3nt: TGTGCCAGCAGCCCCACAGGGTTCACAGATACGCAGTATTTT

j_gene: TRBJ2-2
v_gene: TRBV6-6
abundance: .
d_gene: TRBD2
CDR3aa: CASSPLAGEFGELFF
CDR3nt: TGTGCCAGCAGCCCCCTAGCGGGAGAGTTCGGGGAGCTGTTTTTT

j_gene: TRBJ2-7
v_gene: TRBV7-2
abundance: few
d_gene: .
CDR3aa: CASSLSYYEQYF
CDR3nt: TGTGCCAGCAGCCTATCATACTACGAGCAGTACTTC

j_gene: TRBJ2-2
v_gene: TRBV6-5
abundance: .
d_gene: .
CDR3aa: CASSYSMGGNTGELFF
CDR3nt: TGTGCCAGCAGTTACTCGATGGGGGGGAACACCGGGGAGCTGTTTTTT

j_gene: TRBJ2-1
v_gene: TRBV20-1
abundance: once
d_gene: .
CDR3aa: CSAMGGGEQFF
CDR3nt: TGCAGTGCCATGGGAGGTGGTGAGCAGTTCTTC

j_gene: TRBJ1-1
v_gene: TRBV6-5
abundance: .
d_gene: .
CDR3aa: CATLPGGTEAFF
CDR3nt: TGTGCCACCCTACCCGGGGGCACTGAAGCTTTCTTT

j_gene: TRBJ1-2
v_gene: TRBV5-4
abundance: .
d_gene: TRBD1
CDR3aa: CASSSGDRGYYGYTF
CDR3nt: TGTGCCAGCAGCTCTGGGGACAGGGGGTACTATGGCTACACCTTC

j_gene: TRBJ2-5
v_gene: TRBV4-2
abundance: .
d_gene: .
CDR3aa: CASSPEGRRQETQYF
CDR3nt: TGTGCCAGCAGCCCGGAGGGGCGGAGACAAGAGACCCAGTACTTC

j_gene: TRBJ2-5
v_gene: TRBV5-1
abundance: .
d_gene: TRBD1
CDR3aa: CASSHGTEGVETQYF
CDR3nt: TGCGCCAGCAGCCACGGGACAGAGGGGGTGGAGACCCAGTACTTC

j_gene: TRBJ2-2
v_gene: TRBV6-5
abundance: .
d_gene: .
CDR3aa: CASSQDRINTGELFF
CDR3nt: TGTGCCAGCAGCCAAGACAGGATTAACACCGGGGAGCTGTTTTTT

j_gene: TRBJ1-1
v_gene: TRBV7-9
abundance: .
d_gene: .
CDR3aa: CSSSLEKSTEAFF
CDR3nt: TGTTCCAGCAGCTTGGAGAAATCCACTGAAGCTTTCTTT

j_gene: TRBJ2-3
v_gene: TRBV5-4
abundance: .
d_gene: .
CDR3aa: CASSLAGVETDTQYF
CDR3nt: TGTGCCAGCAGCTTGGCAGGGGTTGAAACAGATACGCAGTATTTT

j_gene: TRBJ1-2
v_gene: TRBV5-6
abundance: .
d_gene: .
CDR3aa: CASSPVNGGYTF
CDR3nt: TGTGCCAGCAGCCCAGTGAATGGTGGCTACACCTTC

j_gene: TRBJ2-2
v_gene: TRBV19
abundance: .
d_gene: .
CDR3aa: CASSMSALGELFF
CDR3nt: TGTGCCAGTAGTATGTCAGCGCTCGGGGAGCTGTTTTTT

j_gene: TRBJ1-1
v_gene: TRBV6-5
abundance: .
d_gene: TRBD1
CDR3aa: CASSEQGQKTEAFF
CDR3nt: TGTGCCAGCAGTGAACAGGGACAGAAAACTGAAGCTTTCTTT

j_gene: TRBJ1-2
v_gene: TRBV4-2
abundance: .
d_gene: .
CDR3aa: CASSQDLGGDNYGYTF
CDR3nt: TGTGCCAGCAGCCAAGATTTAGGCGGGGATAACTATGGCTACACCTTC

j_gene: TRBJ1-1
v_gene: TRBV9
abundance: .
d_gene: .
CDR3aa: CASSVTSSTEAFF
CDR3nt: TGTGCCAGCAGCGTAACGTCGAGTACTGAAGCTTTCTTT